Listed below are T cell receptor beta chains from one sample, sequenced in a study of shared clonotypes between healthy human individuals. Libraries were prepared by immunoSEQ multiplex PCR; TCRdb keeps only in-frame clonotypes and omits some of them. Here the sample spans approximately 2.4 million clones, around 95% being singletons. The sequencing sample was made of naive CD4+ T cells sorted from blood. These receptors all stem from a man between 18 and 29 years old in good health. The CDR3 runs from the conserved cysteine through the conserved F or W. Not all rows give a size; the values are once, few, many and, for expanded clones, a class.

V: TRBV7-9
size: .
J: TRBJ2-6
CDR3: CASSLSSASGANVLTF

V: TRBV7-2
size: .
J: TRBJ1-3
CDR3: CASSLVGQGAGNTIYF

V: TRBV9
size: .
J: TRBJ2-3
CDR3: CASSLTRDTQYF

V: TRBV4-3
size: .
J: TRBJ2-1
CDR3: CASSQDPSPQWNEQFF

V: TRBV19
size: .
J: TRBJ1-1
CDR3: CASSIGTGGTEAFF

V: TRBV2
size: .
J: TRBJ1-2
CDR3: CASSGRAGGYTF

V: TRBV6-5
size: once
J: TRBJ2-7
CDR3: CASSFVPGTYEQYF

V: TRBV5-1
size: once
J: TRBJ2-5
CDR3: CASSLALSQETQYF

V: TRBV6-6
size: .
J: TRBJ1-3
CDR3: CASSYTGNTIYF

V: TRBV28
size: .
J: TRBJ1-2
CDR3: CASKQAGQGARDYGYTF

V: TRBV27
size: once
J: TRBJ2-1
CDR3: CASSRGQGAGVNEQFF

V: TRBV2
size: few
J: TRBJ1-2
CDR3: CASSERAIYGYTF

V: TRBV7-3
size: .
J: TRBJ2-3
CDR3: CASGRLAGTDTQYF

V: TRBV4-3
size: .
J: TRBJ2-1
CDR3: CASSQDTAVAGQFF

V: TRBV9
size: .
J: TRBJ2-2
CDR3: CASKPDANTGELFF

V: TRBV19
size: .
J: TRBJ1-4
CDR3: CASRTVGATNEKLFF

V: TRBV6-5
size: .
J: TRBJ1-2
CDR3: CASSYKGGSGYGYTF

V: TRBV15
size: .
J: TRBJ2-5
CDR3: CATSRSNPGLLQETQYF

V: TRBV29-1
size: .
J: TRBJ2-1
CDR3: CSVFQGVNSYNEQFF

V: TRBV6-6
size: .
J: TRBJ2-3
CDR3: CASSQPPGGTQYF

V: TRBV6-5
size: .
J: TRBJ2-6
CDR3: CASSYSRGSGANVLTF

V: TRBV2
size: .
J: TRBJ1-4
CDR3: CASSDPPATNEKLFF

V: TRBV30
size: .
J: TRBJ2-3
CDR3: CAWETQGRGDTQYF

V: TRBV6-1
size: once
J: TRBJ1-2
CDR3: CASSLVGGYTF

V: TRBV7-2
size: .
J: TRBJ2-2
CDR3: CASSLRTGANTGELFF

V: TRBV4-2
size: .
J: TRBJ2-5
CDR3: CASSQDWLAGAKTQETQYF

V: TRBV7-8
size: .
J: TRBJ2-7
CDR3: CASSPEFWASGSSYEQYF

V: TRBV19
size: .
J: TRBJ1-1
CDR3: CASAGSPEAFF

V: TRBV7-2
size: .
J: TRBJ2-5
CDR3: CASSLASSGSSETQYF

V: TRBV2
size: .
J: TRBJ2-7
CDR3: CASSERDYEQYF

V: TRBV5-5
size: once
J: TRBJ2-2
CDR3: CASTTRGPTGELFF

V: TRBV7-9
size: .
J: TRBJ2-2
CDR3: CASSAQGTSAGELFF

V: TRBV19
size: .
J: TRBJ1-2
CDR3: CASSWSGFYGYTF

V: TRBV18
size: .
J: TRBJ2-7
CDR3: CASSLSGGPSYEQYF

V: TRBV6-1
size: .
J: TRBJ2-7
CDR3: CASESGPTYEQYF

V: TRBV18
size: .
J: TRBJ2-7
CDR3: CASSPGLGRVEQYF

V: TRBV7-9
size: .
J: TRBJ2-2
CDR3: CASSSLAGAAGELFF

V: TRBV5-1
size: .
J: TRBJ2-2
CDR3: CASSLAARDPNTGELFF

V: TRBV11-2
size: .
J: TRBJ1-3
CDR3: CASSPLRGPGNTIYF

V: TRBV5-1
size: .
J: TRBJ2-5
CDR3: CASSLGTGSQETQYF

V: TRBV5-1
size: .
J: TRBJ1-1
CDR3: CASSLETSRWNTEAFF

V: TRBV6-1
size: once
J: TRBJ2-1
CDR3: CASFSRVGEQFF

V: TRBV11-3
size: .
J: TRBJ1-1
CDR3: CASSLVQGRNTEAFF

V: TRBV7-2
size: .
J: TRBJ2-1
CDR3: CASSIQAPSYNEQFF